The rows below give T cell receptor beta chains drawn from one sample of a study of blood T cell repertoires in COVID-19. Profiling relied on immunoSEQ multiplex PCR, and the TCRdb table lists in-frame clones only, not all of them. The table records 150,000 or so clones, roughly nine tenths of them present only once. The sequenced sample consisted of peripheral blood. The receptors were sampled from a woman aged 40 to 55 with acute or convalescent COVID-19. Both conserved end residues are part of each CDR3. D genes are given only for firm matches. Clone size is stated in some rows and not others, as once, few, many or a class when expanded.

J: TRBJ1-2
V: TRBV19
D: TRBD1
size: .
DNA: TGTGCCAGTAGTACCCCAGGGGGCTTCAACCCTGGCTACACCTTC
CDR3: CASSTPGGFNPGYTF

J: TRBJ2-1
V: TRBV28
D: TRBD1
size: once
DNA: TGTGCCAGCAGCGTAATCCCGGGACAGAGCTCCTACAATGAGCAGTTCTTC
CDR3: CASSVIPGQSSYNEQFF

J: TRBJ2-1
V: TRBV28
D: .
size: .
DNA: TGTGCCAGCAGAAAAACAGGGACCTACAATGAGCAGTTCTTC
CDR3: CASRKTGTYNEQFF

J: TRBJ1-4
V: TRBV19
D: TRBD1
size: .
DNA: TGTGCCAGTAGTATAGGACAGGGGAGTAATGAAAAACTGTTTTTT
CDR3: CASSIGQGSNEKLFF

J: TRBJ1-2
V: TRBV7-3
D: .
size: .
DNA: TGTGCCAGCAGCTTATCTCCAGACTCTAACTATGGCTACACCTTC
CDR3: CASSLSPDSNYGYTF

J: TRBJ1-5
V: TRBV7-9
D: .
size: .
DNA: TGTGCCAGCAGCCCGGGCGGGACGGGAGGTCAGCCCCAGCATTTT
CDR3: CASSPGGTGGQPQHF

J: TRBJ1-5
V: TRBV25-1
D: .
size: medium-sized
DNA: TGTGCCAGCAGTGGGGGACTCCTAAGCAATCAGCCCCAGCATTTT
CDR3: CASSGGLLSNQPQHF

J: TRBJ1-5
V: TRBV10-2
D: .
size: once
DNA: TGCGCCAGCAGTGGGGGGCAGGTAGGAGGCAATCAGCCCCAGCATTTT
CDR3: CASSGGQVGGNQPQHF

J: TRBJ2-5
V: TRBV5-6
D: TRBD2
size: .
DNA: TGTGCCAGCAGCCGATTACTAGCGGGAGGTCAAGAGACCCAGTACTTC
CDR3: CASSRLLAGGQETQYF

J: TRBJ2-1
V: TRBV28
D: TRBD2
size: .
DNA: TGTGCCAGCAGTTCGGCACTAGCGGGGGAGCAGTTCTTC
CDR3: CASSSALAGEQFF

J: TRBJ2-5
V: TRBV4-1
D: TRBD1
size: .
DNA: TGCGCCAGCAGCCATGACTCAGGCGACAGGGTCCAAGAGACCCAGTACTTC
CDR3: CASSHDSGDRVQETQYF

J: TRBJ1-6
V: TRBV27
D: TRBD1
size: .
DNA: TGTGCCAGCAGGGGACAGGGTTTCAGGAATTCACCCCTCCACTTT
CDR3: CASRGQGFRNSPLHF